This T cell receptor (beta chain) stems from a study of control samples from healthy donors and cancer patients. Measured with immunoSEQ multiplex PCR; TCRdb has only the in-frame clones, and not every one. This table has about 140,000 clones, about 89% appearing once. The CDR3 totals 12 residues. V was shortened by 2 bases and J by 5 bases, with 6 bases between the two germline ends. The specimen was blood. The clonotype originates from a man in his late teens or twenties in good health. The chain recombines TRBV12-3 or TRBV12-4 with TRBJ1-2; D is perhaps TRBD1 (5 bases). CDR3 nucleotides: TGTGCCAGCAGTTTACAGGGTTATGGCTACACCTTC. It codes for CASSLQGYGYTF.